This record looks at one T cell receptor (beta chain) sequence and its context. No cognate antigen has been identified for it. Base-call qualities are not available, and no considerably larger clone is one nucleotide away. Trimming costs V 0 bases and J 7 bases, and their ends lie 16 bases apart. Measured from the cysteine to the phenylalanine, the CDR3 is 15 residues long. The only DNA kept is the CDR3, 45 bases in frame from the first base. CDR1 and CDR2 are drawn from the germline V gene: SGDLS, YYNGEE. TCR beta VDJ combination and CDR3 sequence profiling used genomic DNA as the template. An Illumina HiSeq 2000 was used for TCR repertoire sequencing. From the authors' description of their analysis: TRBV/TRBJ rearrangement plots, CDR3 size and DJ length profiles, and Simpson's diversity index were used to evaluate the repertoires. The most abundant DNA sequence in the deep sequencing data was defined as the immunodominant clone. CDR3 amino acid sequences were checked for sharing across subjects and were also compared against the VDJdb database and published repertoires. In TCRdb, the public reads were trimmed at Q25 with fastp and aligned with MiXCR, with productive beta chains retained. All rows with the same CDR3 protein become a single entry with the most common DNA and genes. TCRdb, rather than the study authors, made the V and J calls. The sample table contains roughly 200,000 distinct CDR3 sequences; only one count was recorded for over 60% of them. The top ten clones comprise 25% to 35% of the sample.

The study deep-sequenced TCR repertoires of sorted CD4+ and CD8+ blood T cells from severe aplastic anemia patients and healthy subjects. Ficoll-Paque density gradient centrifugation was used to isolate peripheral blood mononuclear cells. Before DNA extraction, CD4+ and CD8+ T cells were sorted by FACS or by magnetic beads. The sample is drawn from a study of CD8+CD57+ T cells in acquired aplastic anemia (dated by TCRdb to 2017 to 2018). Background on the whole study: On average, sorted CD4+ and CD8+ cells yielded 2.5 to 3.5 ug of extracted DNA, with a range of 0.2 to 27.4 ug. Mean read counts for healthy donor samples were about 10 million for CD4+ cells and about 12 million for CD8+ cells. Summary of the overall study and its limitations: CD8+ Simpson's diversity did not differ significantly between patients and healthy controls (P=0.060). Roughly 30 CD8+ CDR3 sequences were found to be shared between patients and controls, but these sequences appeared to be highly expressed in patients and within the immunodominant clones of the patients.

Recombination connected TRBV9 to TRBJ1-2, with no confidently assigned D gene. The sample taken for sequencing was sorted CD4+, CD8+, or CD8+CD57+ T cells (not recorded which) from PBMCs. This receptor was identified in a human donor in good health. The CDR3 region reads CASSVGSGDSSGYTF. The DNA is as follows: TGTGCCAGCAGCGTAGGGAGCGGGGATTCGAGTGGCTACACCTTC.